A selection of T cell receptor beta chains follows, all from one sample in a study of identical twins. TCRdb re-derived calls from the 5' RACE reads in MiXCR, one entry per CDR3 protein. The sample has under 250,000 distinct CDR3 sequences; approximately 8% are singletons. This same sample was also part of a study on yellow fever vaccine responses in identical twins.

The sample was CD8+ T cells sorted from blood. These receptors came from a woman aged 18-35 years in good health. Both conserved end residues are part of each CDR3. Clone size is given for some rows only: seen once, a few or many times, or a class if the clone is expanded.

v_gene: TRBV5-8
j_gene: TRBJ2-1
len: 17
abundance: many
CDR3aa: CASSFTYGGGAMAEQFF

v_gene: TRBV20-1
j_gene: TRBJ2-7
len: 13
abundance: .
CDR3aa: CSARDLGDYEQYF

v_gene: TRBV29-1
j_gene: TRBJ2-7
len: 13
abundance: .
CDR3aa: CSVLTGGNYEQYF

v_gene: TRBV20-1
j_gene: TRBJ2-3
len: 15
abundance: .
CDR3aa: CSARDGAGVTDTQYF

v_gene: TRBV2
j_gene: TRBJ1-1
len: 11
abundance: many
CDR3aa: CASKGNTEAFF

v_gene: TRBV20-1
j_gene: TRBJ2-7
len: 13
abundance: few
CDR3aa: CSARPGLGWEQYF

v_gene: TRBV18
j_gene: TRBJ2-4
len: 15
abundance: few
CDR3aa: CASSPYRLAKNIQYF

v_gene: TRBV5-6
j_gene: TRBJ2-1
len: 17
abundance: once
CDR3aa: CASSLTPGQDTYNEQFF

v_gene: TRBV20-1
j_gene: TRBJ2-3
len: 16
abundance: few
CDR3aa: CSAREARQRETYTQYF

v_gene: TRBV24-1
j_gene: TRBJ2-1
len: 14
abundance: few
CDR3aa: CATQGPSSYNEQFF

v_gene: TRBV7-8
j_gene: TRBJ2-6
len: 15
abundance: few
CDR3aa: CASSLVSSGANVLTF

v_gene: TRBV5-1
j_gene: TRBJ2-1
len: 15
abundance: many
CDR3aa: CASSPQRGVDNEQFF

v_gene: TRBV24-1
j_gene: TRBJ2-1
len: 13
abundance: few
CDR3aa: CATGEATNNEQFF

v_gene: TRBV7-6
j_gene: TRBJ2-3
len: 13
abundance: .
CDR3aa: CASSWTNTDTQYF

v_gene: TRBV29-1
j_gene: TRBJ2-6
len: 16
abundance: few
CDR3aa: CSVEDRQDSGANVLTF

v_gene: TRBV27
j_gene: TRBJ2-1
len: 11
abundance: .
CDR3aa: CATLRYNEQFF

v_gene: TRBV7-6
j_gene: TRBJ2-7
len: 14
abundance: .
CDR3aa: CASSLGTVPSEQYF

v_gene: TRBV27
j_gene: TRBJ2-1
len: 12
abundance: many
CDR3aa: CASSLLGNEQFF

v_gene: TRBV2
j_gene: TRBJ2-5
len: 13
abundance: many
CDR3aa: CASLVAAQETQYF

v_gene: TRBV25-1
j_gene: TRBJ1-2
len: 13
abundance: few
CDR3aa: CASSQQGHYGYTF

v_gene: TRBV4-1
j_gene: TRBJ2-3
len: 13
abundance: many
CDR3aa: CASSPPRTDTQYF

v_gene: TRBV29-1
j_gene: TRBJ1-2
len: 13
abundance: many
CDR3aa: CSVAQGDEVGYTF

v_gene: TRBV20-1
j_gene: TRBJ2-1
len: 13
abundance: many
CDR3aa: CSASGRLFEEQFF

v_gene: TRBV15
j_gene: TRBJ2-1
len: 14
abundance: many
CDR3aa: CATSNSRDYNEQFF

v_gene: TRBV6-5
j_gene: TRBJ2-7
len: 15
abundance: few
CDR3aa: CASSYGGASSYEQYF

v_gene: TRBV2
j_gene: TRBJ2-3
len: 15
abundance: .
CDR3aa: CASRGGRLSTDTQYF